This entry lists 9 T cell receptor beta chains sequenced from one sample in a study of T cells in women clearing cervical HPV infection. Measured with immunoSEQ multiplex PCR; TCRdb has only the in-frame clones, and not every one. Its table lists tens of thousands of clones. The sample consisted of blood buffy coat. All receptors derive from a woman between 18 and 70 years old with a cervical HPV16 infection that either progressed to CIN3+ or cleared (not recorded which).

Comment on this clone: The read finishes 3 residues shy of the CDR3 end, and the germline J gene is used to complete it. The V gene is TRBV20-1, the J gene TRBJ2-4; maybe TRBD1 (7 bases). CDR3 length equals 15 residues. Germline values: CDR1 DFQATT, CDR2 SNEGSKA (reference sequence). The chain's CDR3 is CSARVRTGVRETQYF. CDR3 DNA (partial): TGCAGTGCTAGAGTTAGAACAGGGGTACGGGAGACT.

Points on this clone: The read falls 3 residues short of the CDR3 end, and the missing part is taken from the germline J gene. The V gene is TRBV6-1, the J gene TRBJ2-2; D ambiguous. The CDR3 has 15 residues. Germline assignment: CDR1 MNHNS and CDR2 SASEGT. This chain's CDR3 is CASSERGATNEKLFF. Incomplete CDR3 DNA: TGTGCCAGCAGCGAAAGAGGAGCAACTAATGAAAAG.

About this clone itself: The read halts 3 residues ahead of the CDR3 end, with the missing end drawn from the germline J gene. The chain employs TRBV27 and TRBJ2-5; 9 bases align to TRBD1. Germline V lookup: CDR1 MNHEY, CDR2 SMNVEV (reference sequence). The ends lost 5 bases at V and 1 base at J; junction bases unmatched: 5. CDR3 length: 15 amino acids. CDR3 sequence: CASSITGGGQETQYF. CDR3 DNA (partial): TGTGCCAGCAGTATAACAGGGGGCGGCCAAGAGACC.

In the case of this clone: With the read ending 3 residues before the CDR3 end, the germline J gene is used to fill in that end. The chain is built from TRBV28 and TRBJ2-3; 8 bases are shared with TRBD1. CDR3 length: 13 residues. The V segment lost 9 bases and the J segment 3 bases; nucleotides outside the gene matches: 5. Germline assignment: CDR1 MDHEN and CDR2 SYDVKM. The CDR3 reads CASSGGATDTQYF. The sequenced CDR3 bases are TGTGCCAGTTCAGGGGGCGCAACAGATACG.

As for this clone: Coverage ceases 3 residues before the CDR3 finishes, and the germline J gene fills in the end. This chain uses TRBV5-1 with TRBJ1-3; 7 nucleotides align to TRBD1. CDR1 and CDR2 from the germline V gene are SGHRS and YFSETQ. The length of the CDR3 is 16 residues. V was clipped by 4 bases and J by 0 bases; unmatched bases: 7. CDR3 bases read: TGCGCCAGCAGCCAGACAGGGATGCTCTCTGGAAACACC. This gives the protein CASSQTGMLSGNT. The CDR3 as a whole reads CASSQTGMLSGNTIYF.

For this clone: The read falls 3 residues short of the CDR3 end, and the missing part is taken from the germline J gene. The J gene is TRBJ1-2, the V gene TRBV19; maybe TRBD1 (5 bases). This CDR3 has 14 residues. Per the germline V gene, CDR1 is LNHDA and CDR2 is SQIVND (reference sequence). The chain's CDR3 is CASLSSGGEGRYTF. CDR3 bases read: TGTGCCAGTCTGTCGTCGGGGGGAGAGGGACGG.

Concerning this clone: The CDR3 is cut off 3 residues early in the read; its end comes from the germline J gene. V gene TRBV7-3 combines with J gene TRBJ1-4; D remains unclear. Trimming left V 1 base short and J 2 bases short, with 8 bases between. Per the germline V gene, CDR1 is SGHTA and CDR2 is FQGTGA. This CDR3 is built from 15 residues. The CDR3 is CASSLMAVTNEKLFF. The part of the CDR3 DNA that was read is TGTGCCAGCAGCTTAATGGCGGTCACTAATGAAAAA.

In the case of this clone: The CDR3 goes on 3 residues after the read ends, and that part is filled in from the germline J gene. V usage is TRBV28 and J usage is TRBJ1-6; D is unresolved. The germline V gene has CDR1 MDHEN and CDR2 SYDVKM. Trimming shortened V by 7 bases and J by 4 bases, and 14 bases separated the two germline ends. The CDR3 contains 15 residues. The CDR3 here is CASIGGTFYNSPLHF. The sequenced part of the CDR3 DNA is TGTGCCAGCATAGGCGGCACATTTTATAATTCACCC.

With respect to this clone: The observed sequence ends 3 residues before the CDR3 terminus, with the missing tail filled in from the germline J gene. The chain is built from TRBV4-2 and TRBJ1-2; D possibly corresponds to TRBD1 (5 bases). This CDR3 has 18 residues. CDR1 and CDR2 (germline): LGHNA, YNFKEQ. This chain's CDR3 is CASSPGLSAVGRGFGYTF. The covered CDR3 bases are TGTGCCAGCAGCCCGGGACTCAGCGCGGTGGGTCGGGGGTTCGGC.